The T cell receptor beta chain described here comes from a study of shared clonotypes between healthy human individuals. Notes on the study in general: Non-shared clonotypes had lower generation probabilities than clonotypes shared by all four sorted-subset donors. Shared clonotypes: about 5% naive CD4, 3.5% to 4% naive CD8, less than 2.5% memory CD4, approximately 0.37% memory CD8. Researchers sampled only blood; tissue repertoires likely differ.

Every subset's genomic DNA went evenly onto several immunoSEQ plates. Measured with immunoSEQ multiplex PCR; TCRdb has only the in-frame clones, and not every one. The sample shows a few million clones, approximately 92% of them seen only once. The CDR3 is 12 residues long. Germline V lookup: CDR1 MDHEN, CDR2 SYDVKM. The V end lost 10 bases, the J end lost 4 bases, and 12 bases lay between the germline ends. Concerning this clone: The antigen is undetermined.

The origin of this receptor is a man between 18 and 35 years old in good health. Input material: naive CD4+ T cells sorted from blood. Sample subset: CD45RA+ positively selected. This chain joins TRBV28 and TRBJ2-3, with D hard to call. Here the CDR3 reads CATQFMADTQYF. As DNA, the CDR3 is TGTGCCACCCAGTTTATGGCAGATACGCAGTATTTT.